This entry is about one T cell receptor (beta chain). What it binds is unknown. Germline V gives CDR1 SQVTM, CDR2 ANQGSEA. This CDR3 has 13 amino acids. Trimming left V 5 bases short and J 3 bases short, with 12 bases between. This record belongs to a study of T cell responses to AZD1222 COVID-19 vaccine. Whole-study findings and limits: Clonal diversity was possibly underestimated, and the donors were mostly white British, with more females. Per reports, nearly half of all spike-specific TCRs target regions that are unmutated in variants.

TCRdb's table, derived via immunoSEQ multiplex PCR, lists solely in-frame clones and lacks some. This sample has some 120,000 clones, with roughly nine tenths found just once. This sample comprised peripheral blood, obtained on day 0 of AZD1222 vaccination. This sequence joins TRBV29-1 and TRBJ2-3, with D perhaps TRBD1 (5 bases). The clonotype originates from an adult in good health. CDR3: CSVSTGATDTQYF. The DNA of the CDR3 is TGCAGCGTTAGTACTGGGGCGACAGATACGCAGTATTTT.